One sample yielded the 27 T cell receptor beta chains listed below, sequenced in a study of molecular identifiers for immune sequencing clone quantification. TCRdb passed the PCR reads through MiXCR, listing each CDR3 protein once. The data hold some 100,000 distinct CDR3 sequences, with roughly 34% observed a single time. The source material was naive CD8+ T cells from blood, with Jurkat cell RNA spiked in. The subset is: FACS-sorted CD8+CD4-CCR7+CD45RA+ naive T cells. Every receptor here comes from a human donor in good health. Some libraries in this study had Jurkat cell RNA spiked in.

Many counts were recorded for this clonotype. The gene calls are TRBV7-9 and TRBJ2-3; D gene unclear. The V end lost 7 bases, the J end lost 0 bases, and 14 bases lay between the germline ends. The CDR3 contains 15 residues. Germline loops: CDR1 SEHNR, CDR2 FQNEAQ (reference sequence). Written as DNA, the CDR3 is TGTGCCAGCACCCTCCGGTGGGGTAGCACAGATACGCAGTATTTT. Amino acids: CASTLRWGSTDTQYF.

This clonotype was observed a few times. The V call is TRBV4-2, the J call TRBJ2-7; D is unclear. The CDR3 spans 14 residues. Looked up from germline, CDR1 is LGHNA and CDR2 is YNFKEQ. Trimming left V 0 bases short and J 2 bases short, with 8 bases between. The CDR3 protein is CASSQEETAYEQYF. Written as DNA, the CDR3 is TGTGCCAGCAGCCAAGAAGAAACGGCCTACGAGCAGTACTTC.

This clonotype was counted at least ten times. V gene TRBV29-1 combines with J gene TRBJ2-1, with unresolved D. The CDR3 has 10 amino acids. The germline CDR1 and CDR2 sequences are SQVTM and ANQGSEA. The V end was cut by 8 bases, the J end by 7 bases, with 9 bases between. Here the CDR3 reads CSSMENEQFF. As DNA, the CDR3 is TGCAGCTCCATGGAGAATGAGCAGTTCTTC.

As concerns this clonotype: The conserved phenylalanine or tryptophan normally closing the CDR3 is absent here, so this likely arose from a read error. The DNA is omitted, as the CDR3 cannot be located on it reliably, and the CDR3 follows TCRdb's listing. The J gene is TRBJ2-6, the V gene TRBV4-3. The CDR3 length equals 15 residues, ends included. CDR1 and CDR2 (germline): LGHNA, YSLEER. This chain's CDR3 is CASSQLGTGATVLPY.

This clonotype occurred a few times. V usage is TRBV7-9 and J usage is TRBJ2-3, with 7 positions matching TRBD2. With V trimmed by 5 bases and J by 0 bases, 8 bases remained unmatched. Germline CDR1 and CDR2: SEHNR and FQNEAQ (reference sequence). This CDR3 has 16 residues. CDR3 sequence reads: CASSHSLADSTDTQYF. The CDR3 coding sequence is TGTGCCAGCAGCCACTCCCTAGCGGATAGCACAGATACGCAGTATTTT.

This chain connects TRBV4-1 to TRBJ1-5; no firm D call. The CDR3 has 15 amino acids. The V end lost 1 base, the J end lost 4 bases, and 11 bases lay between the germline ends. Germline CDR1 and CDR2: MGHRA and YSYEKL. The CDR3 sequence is CASSQVERGNQPQHF. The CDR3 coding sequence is TGCGCCAGCAGCCAAGTTGAGCGGGGAAATCAGCCCCAGCATTTT.

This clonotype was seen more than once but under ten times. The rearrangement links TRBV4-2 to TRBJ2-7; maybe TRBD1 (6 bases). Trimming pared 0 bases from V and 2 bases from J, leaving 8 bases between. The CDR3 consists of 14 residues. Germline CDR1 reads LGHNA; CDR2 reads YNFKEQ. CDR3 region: CASSQEKGAYEQYF. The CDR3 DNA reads TGTGCCAGCAGCCAAGAAAAGGGGGCCTACGAGCAGTACTTC.

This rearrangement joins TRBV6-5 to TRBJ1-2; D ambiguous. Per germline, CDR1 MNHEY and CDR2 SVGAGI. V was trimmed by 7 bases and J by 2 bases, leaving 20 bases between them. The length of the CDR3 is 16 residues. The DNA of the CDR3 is TGTGCCAGCACCCTAACGTGGGGAATTGGCAACTATGGCTACACCTTC. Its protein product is CASTLTWGIGNYGYTF.

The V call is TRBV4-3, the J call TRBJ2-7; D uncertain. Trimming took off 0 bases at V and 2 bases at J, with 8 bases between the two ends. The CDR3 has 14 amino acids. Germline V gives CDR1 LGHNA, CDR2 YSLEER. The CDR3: CASSQEGGAYEQYF. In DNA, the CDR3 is TGCGCCAGCAGCCAAGAGGGCGGAGCCTACGAGCAGTACTTC.

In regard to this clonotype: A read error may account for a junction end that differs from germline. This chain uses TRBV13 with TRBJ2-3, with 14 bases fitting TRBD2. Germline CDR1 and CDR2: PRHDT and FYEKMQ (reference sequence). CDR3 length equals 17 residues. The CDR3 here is CACSPRLAGGPTDTQYF. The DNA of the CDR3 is TGTGCCTGCAGCCCCCGACTAGCGGGAGGGCCCACAGATACGCAGTATTTT.

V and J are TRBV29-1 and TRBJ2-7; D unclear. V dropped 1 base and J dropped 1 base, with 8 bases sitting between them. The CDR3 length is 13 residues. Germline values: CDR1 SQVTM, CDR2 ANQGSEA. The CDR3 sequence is CSVEAGRSYEQYF. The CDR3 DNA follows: TGCAGCGTTGAAGCGGGTCGGTCCTACGAGCAGTACTTC.

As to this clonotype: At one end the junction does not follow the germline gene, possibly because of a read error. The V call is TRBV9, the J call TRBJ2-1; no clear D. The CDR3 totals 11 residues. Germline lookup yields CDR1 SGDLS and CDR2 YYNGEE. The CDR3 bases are TGTGCCAGCAGCGACTACAAAGAGCAGTTCTTC. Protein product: CASSDYKEQFF.

CDR3 region: CASSGAEDQETQYF. The DNA of the CDR3 is TGTGCCAGCAGCGGAGCGGAGGACCAAGAGACCCAGTACTTC. The rearrangement joins TRBV9 to TRBJ2-5; a weak D match, TRBD2 (5 bases). V lost 3 bases and J 0 bases, leaving 9 bases between the germline ends. CDR3 size: 14 residues. CDR1 and CDR2 (germline): SGDLS, YYNGEE. Full variable domain (missing parts from reference TRBV9 and TRBJ2-5): DSGVTQTPKHLITATGQRVTLRCSPRSGDLSVYWYQQSLDQGLQFLIQYYNGEERAKGNILERFSAQQFPDLHSELNLSSLELGDSALYFCASSGAEDQETQYFGPGTRLLVL.

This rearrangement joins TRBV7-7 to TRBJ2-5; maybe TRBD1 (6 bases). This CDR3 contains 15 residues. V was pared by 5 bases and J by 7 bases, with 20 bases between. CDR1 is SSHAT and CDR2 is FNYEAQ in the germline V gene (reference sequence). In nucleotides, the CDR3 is TGTGCCAGCAGCGTATCCCTACAGGGCGGATGGACCCAGTACTTC. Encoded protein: CASSVSLQGGWTQYF.

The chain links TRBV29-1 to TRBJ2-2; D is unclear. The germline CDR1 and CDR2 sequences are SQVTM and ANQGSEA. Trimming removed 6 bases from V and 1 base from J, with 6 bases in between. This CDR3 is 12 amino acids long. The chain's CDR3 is CSVVRNTGELFF. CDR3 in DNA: TGCAGCGTCGTCAGGAACACCGGGGAGCTGTTTTTT.

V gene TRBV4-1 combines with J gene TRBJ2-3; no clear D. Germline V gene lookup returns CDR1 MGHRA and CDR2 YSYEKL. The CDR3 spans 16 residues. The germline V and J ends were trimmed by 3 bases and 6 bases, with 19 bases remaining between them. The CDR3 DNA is TGCGCCAGCAGCCACCGGCCCACTGACTCAGGCGATACGCAGTATTTT. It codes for CASSHRPTDSGDTQYF.

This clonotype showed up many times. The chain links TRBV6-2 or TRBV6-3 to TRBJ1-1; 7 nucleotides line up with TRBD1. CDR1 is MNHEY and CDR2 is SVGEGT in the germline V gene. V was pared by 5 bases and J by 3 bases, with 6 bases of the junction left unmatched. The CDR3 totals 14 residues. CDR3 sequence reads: CASSDHRGYTEAFF. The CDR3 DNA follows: TGTGCCAGCAGTGACCACAGGGGTTACACTGAAGCTTTCTTT.

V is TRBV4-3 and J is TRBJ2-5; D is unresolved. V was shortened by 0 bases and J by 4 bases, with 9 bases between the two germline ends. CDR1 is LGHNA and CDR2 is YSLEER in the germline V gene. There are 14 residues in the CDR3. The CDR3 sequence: CASSQDDRVETQYF. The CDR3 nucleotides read TGCGCCAGCAGCCAAGATGATAGGGTAGAGACCCAGTACTTC.

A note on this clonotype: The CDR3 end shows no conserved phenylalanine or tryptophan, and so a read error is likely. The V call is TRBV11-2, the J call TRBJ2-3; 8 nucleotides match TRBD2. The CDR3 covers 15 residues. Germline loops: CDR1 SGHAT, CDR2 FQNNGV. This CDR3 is CASCFTTSVGDTQYL. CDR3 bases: TGTGCCAGCTGCTTTACGACTAGCGTGGGAGATACGCAGTATTTA.

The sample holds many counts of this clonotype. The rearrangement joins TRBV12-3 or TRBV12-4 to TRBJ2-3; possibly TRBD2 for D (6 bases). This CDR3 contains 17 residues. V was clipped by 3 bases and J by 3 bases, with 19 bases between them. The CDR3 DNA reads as TGTGCCAGCAGTTTCCTGTTAACGGGAGTACGGACAGATACGCAGTATTTT. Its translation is CASSFLLTGVRTDTQYF.

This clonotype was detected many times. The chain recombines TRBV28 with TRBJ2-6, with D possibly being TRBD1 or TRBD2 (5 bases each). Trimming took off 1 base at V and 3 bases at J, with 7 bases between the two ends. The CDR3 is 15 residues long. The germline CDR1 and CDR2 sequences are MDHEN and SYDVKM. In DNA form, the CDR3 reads TGTGCCAGCAGTTTATTGGGGGATGGGGCCAACGTCCTGACTTTC. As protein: CASSLLGDGANVLTF. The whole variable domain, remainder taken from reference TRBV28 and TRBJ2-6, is DVKVTQSSRYLVKRTGEKVFLECVQDMDHENMFWYRQDPGLGLRLIYFSYDVKMKEKGDIPEGYSVSREKKERFSLILESASTNQTSMYLCASSLLGDGANVLTFGAGSRLTVL.

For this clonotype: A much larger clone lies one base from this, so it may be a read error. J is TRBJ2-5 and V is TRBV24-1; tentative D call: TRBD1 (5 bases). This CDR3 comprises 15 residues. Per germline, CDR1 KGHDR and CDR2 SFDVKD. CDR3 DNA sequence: TGTGCCACCAGTGATCTGACAGAACCCCAAGCGACCCAGTACTTC. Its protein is CATSDLTEPQATQYF.

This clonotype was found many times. The CDR3 region is CASSPAGLSSYEQYF. The CDR3 DNA follows: TGTGCCAGCAGTCCCGCGGGGTTAAGCTCCTACGAGCAGTACTTC. The V and J genes are TRBV7-2 and TRBJ2-7, with a possible D match to TRBD2 (6 bases). Germline lookup yields CDR1 SGHTA and CDR2 FQGNSA. The CDR3 is 15 residues long. Trimming left V 6 bases short and J 0 bases short, with 15 bases between.

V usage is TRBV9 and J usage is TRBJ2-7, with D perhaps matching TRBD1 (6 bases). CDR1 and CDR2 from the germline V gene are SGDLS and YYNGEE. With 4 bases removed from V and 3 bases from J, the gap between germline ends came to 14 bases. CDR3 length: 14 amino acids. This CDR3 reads CASSPGVPFYEQYF. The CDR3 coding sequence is TGTGCCAGCAGCCCAGGGGTCCCCTTCTACGAGCAGTACTTC.

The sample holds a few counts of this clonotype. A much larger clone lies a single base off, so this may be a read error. CDR3 in DNA: TGTGCCAGCAGTTTATGTATTCCCTACGAGCAGTACTTC. As protein: CASSLCIPYEQYF. V usage is TRBV12-3 or TRBV12-4 and J usage is TRBJ2-7; D not certain. This CDR3 is built from 13 residues. Trimming pared 2 bases from V and 2 bases from J, leaving 7 bases between.

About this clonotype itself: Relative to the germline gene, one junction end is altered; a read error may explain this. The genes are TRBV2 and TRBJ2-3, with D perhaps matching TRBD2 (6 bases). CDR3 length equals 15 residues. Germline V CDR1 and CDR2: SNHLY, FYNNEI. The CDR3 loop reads CASCESLASTDTQNF. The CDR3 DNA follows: TGTGCCAGCTGTGAAAGTCTAGCGTCCACAGATACGCAGAATTTT. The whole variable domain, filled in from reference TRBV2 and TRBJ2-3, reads EPEVTQTPSHQVTQMGQEVILRCVPISNHLYFYWYRQILGQKVEFLVSFYNNEISEKSEIFDDQFSVERPDGSNFTLKIRSTKLEDSAMYFCASCESLASTDTQNFGPGTRLTVL.

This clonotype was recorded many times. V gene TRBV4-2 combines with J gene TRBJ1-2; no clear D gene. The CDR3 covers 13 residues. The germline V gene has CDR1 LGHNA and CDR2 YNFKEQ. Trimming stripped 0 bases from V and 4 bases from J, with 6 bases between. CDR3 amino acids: CASSQERAYGYTF. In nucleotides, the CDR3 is TGTGCCAGCAGCCAAGAGCGGGCCTATGGCTACACCTTC.